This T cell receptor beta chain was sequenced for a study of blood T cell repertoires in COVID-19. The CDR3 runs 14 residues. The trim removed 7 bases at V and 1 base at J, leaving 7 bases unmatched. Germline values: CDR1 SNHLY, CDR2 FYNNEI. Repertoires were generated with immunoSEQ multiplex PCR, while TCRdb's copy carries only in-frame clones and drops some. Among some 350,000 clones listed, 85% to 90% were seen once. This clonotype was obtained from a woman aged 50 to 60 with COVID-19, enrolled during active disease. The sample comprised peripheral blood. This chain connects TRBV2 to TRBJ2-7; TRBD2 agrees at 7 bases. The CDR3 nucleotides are TGTGCCAGCAACCCCATGGGGGGGTCCTACGAGCAGTACTTC. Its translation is CASNPMGGSYEQYF.